This T cell receptor beta chain originates from a study of brain T cells in children with intractable seizures. Libraries were prepared by immunoSEQ multiplex PCR; TCRdb keeps only in-frame clonotypes and omits some of them. The table has over 95,000 clones, roughly 94% seen once. CDR1 and CDR2 (germline): ENHRY, SYGVKD. CDR3 length equals 16 residues. The V gene end was trimmed by 5 bases and the J gene end by 1 base; junction bases not matched to a gene: 6. Sequencing used peripheral blood, obtained at surgery. The source of this sequence is a boy in the first two years of life with hemimegalencephaly and intractable seizures. The rearrangement links TRBV10-3 to TRBJ2-3; 10 bases align to TRBD1. The CDR3 reads CAISRPGTGGTDTQYF. For the CDR3, the DNA is TGTGCCATCAGTCGCCCTGGGACAGGGGGCACAGATACGCAGTATTTT.